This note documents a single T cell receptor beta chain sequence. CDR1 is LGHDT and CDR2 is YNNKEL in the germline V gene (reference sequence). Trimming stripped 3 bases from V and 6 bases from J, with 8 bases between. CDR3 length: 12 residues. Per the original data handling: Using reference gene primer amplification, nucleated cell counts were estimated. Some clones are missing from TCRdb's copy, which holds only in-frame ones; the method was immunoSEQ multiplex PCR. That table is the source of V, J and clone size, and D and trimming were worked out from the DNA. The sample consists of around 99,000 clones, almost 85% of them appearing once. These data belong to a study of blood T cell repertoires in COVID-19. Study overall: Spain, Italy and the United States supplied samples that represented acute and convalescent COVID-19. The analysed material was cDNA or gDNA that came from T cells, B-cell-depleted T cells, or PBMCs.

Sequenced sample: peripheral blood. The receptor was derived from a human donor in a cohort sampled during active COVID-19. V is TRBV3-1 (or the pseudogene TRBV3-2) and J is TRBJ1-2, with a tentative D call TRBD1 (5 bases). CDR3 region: CASSHRGNGYTF. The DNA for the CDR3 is TGTGCCAGCAGCCACCGGGGGAATGGCTACACCTTC.